This TCR beta chain comes out of a study of early T cells in non-severe SARS-CoV-2 infection. The overall study: Sequencing of unsorted whole blood was done on bulk RNA, leaving chains unpaired.

CDR1 SQVTM and CDR2 ANQGSEA come from the germline V gene. Trimming removed 5 bases from V and 4 bases from J; junction bases left unmatched: 3. The CDR3 runs to 13 residues. Unique molecular identifiers were affixed to single, distinct cDNA molecules. MiXCR was run by TCRdb on the 5' RACE reads, yielding one entry per CDR3 protein. The table has approximately 99,000 distinct CDR3 sequences, about 12% seen once. The study, taken as a whole, reports: VDJdb matching, biased toward anti-spike CD8 responses, missed private and CD4 specificities.

On this clonotype itself: Its antigen remains unknown.

The rearrangement uses TRBV29-1 and TRBJ1-5; 9 nucleotides line up with TRBD1. The sequencing sample was made of whole blood. This TCR was recovered from an adult who was a healthcare worker with PCR-confirmed SARS-CoV-2 infection or an uninfected control (not recorded which). The DNA for the CDR3 is TGCAGCGTTACACAGGGGGCGAATCAGCCCCAGCATTTT. Translation gives CSVTQGANQPQHF.